The 31 T cell receptor beta chains reported below all come from one sample, sequenced in a study of shared clonotypes between healthy human individuals. Here immunoSEQ multiplex PCR was the method, and the copy in TCRdb shows in-frame clones only, minus some. The table records over 750,000 clones, 90% to 98% of them present only once. Cells designated naive CD8 were CD45RO-negative and were positively selected for CCR7, with terminally differentiated effector memory CD45RA+ cells excluded. The sample taken for sequencing was naive CD8+ T cells sorted from blood. These TCRs come from a man under 40 in good health.

Concerning this clone itself: The same CDR3 also results from other DNA sequences found in this sample. J is TRBJ1-3 and V is TRBV7-9, with D unresolved. CDR1 is SEHNR, CDR2 FQNEAQ, per germline (reference sequence). The CDR3 extends over 14 amino acids. V lost 1 base and J 0 bases, leaving 4 bases between the germline ends. Here the CDR3 DNA reads TGTGCCAGCAGCTTAGTTGGCTCTGGAAACACCATATATTTT. This translates into CASSLVGSGNTIYF.

V and J are TRBV29-1 and TRBJ2-1; 13 bases match TRBD2. Trimming cost V 6 bases and J 5 bases; bases outside gene matches: 13. CDR3 size: 17 residues. Germline V gives CDR1 SQVTM, CDR2 ANQGSEA. In DNA, the CDR3 is TGCAGCGTCGAATGGACTAGCGGGAGTGACATCGACAATGAGCAGTTCTTC. This sequence encodes CSVEWTSGSDIDNEQFF.

This chain links TRBV5-1 with TRBJ2-2, with TRBD1 matching 7 bases. The CDR3 extends over 14 amino acids. From germline, CDR1 is SGHRS and CDR2 YFSETQ. V was clipped by 0 bases and J by 5 bases; unmatched bases: 1. The DNA of the CDR3 is TGCGCCAGCAGCTTGGTACAGGGGACCGGGGAGCTGTTTTTT. Amino acids: CASSLVQGTGELFF.

The chain combines TRBV5-6 with TRBJ2-5, with a weak D call TRBD2 (6 bases). This CDR3 contains 15 residues. Germline CDR1 reads SGHDT; CDR2 reads YYEEEE. V lost 0 bases to trimming and J lost 1 base, with 10 bases between them. CDR3 loop: CASSLGGGFQETQYF. Here the CDR3 DNA reads TGTGCCAGCAGCTTGGGGGGAGGCTTCCAAGAGACCCAGTACTTC.

The chain joins TRBV5-4 to TRBJ1-1; 7 nucleotides line up with TRBD1. CDR1 and CDR2 from the germline V gene are SGHNT and YYREEE (reference sequence). The CDR3 consists of 14 residues. With 5 bases clipped from V and 1 base from J, the junction kept 5 bases outside the gene matches. CDR3 loop: CASRAGTANTEAFF. DNA for the CDR3: TGTGCCAGCAGAGCCGGGACAGCGAACACTGAAGCTTTCTTT.

The genes are TRBV7-9 and TRBJ2-3; 9 positions agree with TRBD2. This CDR3 contains 16 residues. V was clipped by 3 bases and J by 1 base; unmatched bases: 5. Germline V CDR1 and CDR2: SEHNR, FQNEAQ (reference sequence). CDR3 sequence: CASSFPLAGGTDTQYF. The DNA for the CDR3 is TGTGCCAGCAGCTTTCCCTTAGCGGGAGGCACAGATACGCAGTATTTT.

This sequence joins TRBV29-1 and TRBJ2-7; D gene ambiguous. This CDR3 contains 11 residues. Deletions cut 5 bases from V and 6 bases from J, with 11 bases between. Germline-derived CDR1 and CDR2 are SQVTM and ANQGSEA. The DNA for the CDR3 is TGCAGCGTTCGAATAGATGGCGAGCAGTACTTC. Translating it yields CSVRIDGEQYF.

The gene calls are TRBV28 and TRBJ2-2; 9 nucleotides line up with TRBD1. Germline CDR1 MDHEN, CDR2 SYDVKM. The ends lost 4 bases at V and 1 base at J; junction bases unmatched: 10. CDR3 length equals 18 residues. For the CDR3, the DNA is TGTGCCAGCAGTTCTTACTGGACAGGGGAGGGGAACACCGGGGAGCTGTTTTTT. This translates into CASSSYWTGEGNTGELFF.

The V call is TRBV4-3, the J call TRBJ2-3; weak D call: TRBD2 (5 bases). Deletions cut 0 bases from V and 2 bases from J, with 9 bases between. The CDR3 contains 15 residues. Germline CDR1 LGHNA, CDR2 YSLEER. CDR3 sequence (DNA): TGCGCCAGCAGCCAAGACAGCGGAATCACAGATACGCAGTATTTT. Translated, it gives CASSQDSGITDTQYF.

Notes on this clone: At the DNA level, this CDR3 is encoded by other sequences in the same sample as well. The rearrangement joins TRBV7-9 to TRBJ1-2; D remains ambiguous. The CDR3 runs 11 residues. Deletions cut 5 bases from V and 3 bases from J, with 4 bases between. Germline loops: CDR1 SEHNR, CDR2 FQNEAQ (reference sequence). The DNA for the CDR3 is TGTGCCAGCAGCCGAGACTATGGCTACACCTTC. This sequence encodes CASSRDYGYTF.

The V gene is TRBV6-5, the J gene TRBJ1-4; the D is unclear. V lost 7 bases, J lost 0 bases, and 12 bases lay in between. The CDR3 is made up of 15 amino acids. Germline values: CDR1 MNHEY, CDR2 SVGAGI. The CDR3 sequence is CASTTLSATNEKLFF. In DNA form, the CDR3 reads TGTGCCAGCACCACACTAAGTGCAACTAATGAAAAACTGTTTTTT.

This chain connects TRBV6-6 to TRBJ1-4; D gene ambiguous. Germline values: CDR1 MNHNY, CDR2 SVGAGI (reference sequence). This CDR3 contains 11 residues. V lost 9 bases, J lost 7 bases, and 9 bases lay in between. The CDR3 DNA follows: TGTGCCAGTCGGTTGGGTGAAAAACTGTTTTTT. Amino acids: CASRLGEKLFF.

The chain employs TRBV10-3 and TRBJ2-1; D gene uncertain. The CDR3 loop spans 16 amino acids. Germline assignment: CDR1 ENHRY and CDR2 SYGVKD. The ends were cut back, 0 bases at V and 6 bases at J, with 15 bases in the middle. CDR3 region: CAISESTRAAGNEQFF. CDR3 coding DNA: TGTGCCATCAGTGAGTCTACAAGGGCCGCAGGCAATGAGCAGTTCTTC.

The rearrangement joins TRBV7-9 to TRBJ1-3; D not resolved. The V gene lost 2 bases and the J gene lost 4 bases, with 9 bases spanning the gap. Germline-derived CDR1 and CDR2 are SEHNR and FQNEAQ (reference sequence). The CDR3 has 14 residues. For the CDR3, the DNA is TGTGCCAGCAGCTTATTCACAGAAGGAAACACCATATATTTT. It is translated as CASSLFTEGNTIYF. Variable domain in full (rest from reference TRBV7-9 and TRBJ1-3): DTGVSQNPRHKITKRGQNVTFRCDPISEHNRLYWYRQTLGQGPEFLTYFQNEAQLEKSRLLSDRFSAERPKGSFSTLEIQRTEQGDSAMYLCASSLFTEGNTIYFGEGSWLTVV.

Comments on this clone: The sample has other DNA sequences that encode this CDR3 too. CDR3: CASSLQGLNQPQHF. CDR3 bases: TGTGCCAGCAGCCTTCAGGGCCTCAATCAGCCCCAGCATTTT. This chain joins TRBV27 and TRBJ1-5; D might be TRBD1 (5 bases). Trimming took off 6 bases at V and 3 bases at J, with 12 bases between the two ends. This CDR3 region has 14 residues. Germline V gene data show CDR1 as MNHEY and CDR2 as SMNVEV (reference sequence).

The V call is TRBV5-1, the J call TRBJ2-7, with 7 bases lining up with TRBD2. The V gene's germline CDR1 is SGHRS and CDR2 YFSETQ. With V trimmed by 8 bases and J by 5 bases, 16 bases remained unmatched. The CDR3 loop spans 15 amino acids. The CDR3 loop reads CASHQSREDGHEQYF. CDR3 nucleotide sequence: TGCGCCAGTCATCAATCACGGGAGGATGGTCACGAGCAGTACTTC.

The V and J genes are TRBV7-6 and TRBJ2-2; tentative D call: TRBD2 (6 bases). V lost 5 bases to trimming and J lost 5 bases, with 15 bases between them. This CDR3 is 15 amino acids long. The V gene's germline CDR1 is SGHVS and CDR2 FNYEAQ. The CDR3: CASSERTTPTGELFF. In DNA, the CDR3 is TGTGCCAGCAGCGAGAGGACTACCCCAACCGGGGAGCTGTTTTTT. The full variable domain, with the rest looked up from reference TRBV7-6 and TRBJ2-2, is GAGVSQSPRYKVTKRGQDVALRCDPISGHVSLYWYRQALGQGPEFLTYFNYEAQQDKSGLPNDRFSAERPEGSISTLTIQRTEQRDSAMYRCASSERTTPTGELFFGEGSRLTVL.

V is TRBV15 and J is TRBJ1-1, with a tentative D call TRBD1 (5 bases). V was trimmed by 5 bases and J by 1 base, leaving 17 bases between them. The CDR3 consists of 16 residues. The germline CDR1 and CDR2 sequences are LNHNV and YYDKDF (reference sequence). CDR3 nucleotides: TGTGCCACCAGCCCCACCGGGGAGGGGAAGAACACTGAAGCTTTCTTT. It encodes CATSPTGEGKNTEAFF.

This clone was seen a single time. This chain joins TRBV10-3 and TRBJ1-5; TRBD1 aligns across 7 bases. This CDR3 has 15 residues. The germline V gene has CDR1 ENHRY and CDR2 SYGVKD. The ends lost 4 bases at V and 6 bases at J; junction bases unmatched: 9. This CDR3 reads CAISGGRGVGQPQHF. The CDR3 DNA reads as TGTGCCATCAGTGGCGGCAGGGGGGTAGGTCAGCCCCAGCATTTT.

A few counts support this clone. This chain links TRBV5-1 with TRBJ1-5; maybe TRBD1 (5 bases). The V and J ends lost 0 bases and 4 bases respectively, with 8 bases between them. The CDR3 covers 14 residues. Germline-derived CDR1 and CDR2 are SGHRS and YFSETQ. Here the CDR3 reads CASSLGGPNQPQHF. CDR3 DNA: TGCGCCAGCAGCTTGGGGGGACCGAATCAGCCCCAGCATTTT.

In the case of this clone: This same CDR3 is encoded by further DNA sequences in the sample. The chain is built from TRBV4-1 and TRBJ2-7; a weak D match, TRBD1 (6 bases). Germline V gene sequence: CDR1 MGHRA, CDR2 YSYEKL. V dropped 0 bases and J dropped 2 bases, with 8 bases sitting between them. The CDR3 runs 14 residues. CDR3 sequence (DNA): TGCGCCAGCAGCCAAGATAGGGGGACCTACGAGCAGTACTTC. Its translation is CASSQDRGTYEQYF.

The chain links TRBV10-2 to TRBJ2-1; maybe TRBD1 (6 bases). The CDR3 sequence is 14 residues long. Trimming pared 6 bases from V and 2 bases from J, leaving 11 bases between. Germline V gives CDR1 WSHSY, CDR2 SAAADI. The DNA of the CDR3 is TGCGCCAGCAGGAGGGCAGGGGCCTACAATGAGCAGTTCTTC. It codes for CASRRAGAYNEQFF.

The chain employs TRBV7-9 and TRBJ2-7; a possible D gene is TRBD2 (5 bases). With 8 bases removed from V and 0 bases from J, the gap between germline ends came to 20 bases. This CDR3 has 16 residues. Germline CDR1 SEHNR, CDR2 FQNEAQ (reference sequence). The CDR3 loop reads CASSSKGGLSSYEQYF. The CDR3 DNA reads as TGTGCCAGCTCCAGTAAGGGCGGGCTCAGCTCCTACGAGCAGTACTTC.

This rearrangement joins TRBV10-2 to TRBJ2-1, with D perhaps TRBD2 (5 bases). The CDR3 is 13 amino acids. Looked up from germline, CDR1 is WSHSY and CDR2 is SAAADI. V lost 6 bases and J 2 bases, leaving 8 bases between the germline ends. DNA for the CDR3: TGCGCCAGCAGCAAGGGAGCCTACAATGAGCAGTTCTTC. Its translation: CASSKGAYNEQFF.

The chain employs TRBV4-1 and TRBJ1-1; weak D call: TRBD1 (6 bases). Germline V gene sequence: CDR1 MGHRA, CDR2 YSYEKL. V shed 0 bases and J shed 2 bases, with 16 bases lying between them. The CDR3 runs 17 residues. The DNA of the CDR3 is TGCGCCAGCAGCCAAGATGATGGGACACACTTTAACACTGAAGCTTTCTTT. This translates into CASSQDDGTHFNTEAFF.

The chain recombines TRBV7-9 with TRBJ2-5, with a tentative D call TRBD2 (5 bases). The CDR3 contains 14 residues. From germline, CDR1 is SEHNR and CDR2 FQNEAQ (reference sequence). V was shortened by 5 bases and J by 4 bases, with 14 bases between the two germline ends. The CDR3 sequence: CASSRGREAETQYF. The CDR3 DNA sequence: TGTGCCAGCAGCCGAGGGCGAGAGGCAGAGACCCAGTACTTC.

This chain uses TRBV6-6 with TRBJ2-7; 9 positions agree with TRBD1. This CDR3 comprises 14 residues. Germline lookup yields CDR1 MNHNY and CDR2 SVGAGI (reference sequence). Germline trimming cut 4 bases from V and 4 bases from J; bases unmatched to any gene: 5. The CDR3 DNA is TGTGCCAGCAGTTGGGGACAGGGACTGTACGAGCAGTACTTC. It encodes CASSWGQGLYEQYF.

V and J are TRBV9 and TRBJ2-1; 9 nucleotides align to TRBD2. CDR1 is SGDLS and CDR2 is YYNGEE in the germline V gene. The ends lost 3 bases at V and 7 bases at J; junction bases unmatched: 14. This CDR3 has 17 amino acids. The CDR3 sequence is CASSANVAGVHYNEQFF. CDR3 bases: TGTGCCAGCAGCGCAAACGTAGCGGGAGTTCATTATAATGAGCAGTTCTTC.

In the case of this clone: This same CDR3 is encoded by further DNA sequences in the sample. The V gene is TRBV7-9, the J gene TRBJ2-1, with 10 bases aligning to TRBD2. Germline V gene lookup returns CDR1 SEHNR and CDR2 FQNEAQ (reference sequence). The CDR3 contains 17 residues. V trimming: 1 base; J trimming: 0 bases; junction bases outside the gene matches: 3. Written as DNA, the CDR3 is TGTGCCAGCAGCTTAGAGGCTAGCGGGAGCTCCTACAATGAGCAGTTCTTC. Encoded protein: CASSLEASGSSYNEQFF.

V and J are TRBV5-1 and TRBJ2-7; TRBD1 matches at 7 bases. Germline V gene sequence: CDR1 SGHRS, CDR2 YFSETQ. Trimming at V came to 3 bases and at J to 3 bases, leaving 6 bases not matched to a gene. The CDR3 length is 14 residues. CDR3 in DNA: TGCGCCAGCAGCTCGTCAACAGGGGTCTACGAGCAGTACTTC. It is translated as CASSSSTGVYEQYF.

The chain has TRBV6-5 and TRBJ1-1, with D tentatively TRBD1 (6 bases). Deletions cut 6 bases from V and 0 bases from J, with 14 bases between. The CDR3 loop spans 15 amino acids. Looked up from germline, CDR1 is MNHEY and CDR2 is SVGAGI. The CDR3 loop reads CASSNRVPMNTEAFF. The CDR3 DNA follows: TGTGCCAGCAGCAACAGGGTACCCATGAACACTGAAGCTTTCTTT.